Included here is one T cell receptor (beta chain) sequence, with context. The antigen is unknown. Patients included in sequencing had previously demonstrated CD8+CD57+ cell expansion by flow cytometry. No therapy was given to patients before blood sampling. According to the study, genomic DNA was the template for TCR beta VDJ and CDR3 profiling. TCRdb reprocessed the reads via MiXCR and lists one record per CDR3 protein. Of over 150,000 distinct CDR3 sequences listed, about 44% were seen once; the top ten hold about an eighth. With 5 bases removed from V and 4 bases from J, the gap between germline ends came to 14 bases. Germline lookup yields CDR1 LNHNV and CDR2 YYDKDF (reference sequence). This CDR3 has 14 amino acids. The entry originates in a study of CD8+CD57+ T cells in acquired aplastic anemia. About the study: When averaged, DNA from sorted CD4+ and CD8+ cells came to approximately 3.2 ug.

Study-level points and caveats: Any difference that existed in CD8+ Simpson's diversity between patients and controls was not significant. Shared by patients and controls, 25 to 35 CD8+ CDR3s were abundant in patients.

This chain joins TRBV15 and TRBJ1-1, with a tentative D call TRBD1 (6 bases). The TCR originated in a human donor with aplastic anemia. The material sequenced was sorted CD4+, CD8+, or CD8+CD57+ T cells (not recorded which) from PBMCs. CDR3 protein: CATSGYRVGTEAFF. The CDR3 coding sequence is TGTGCCACCAGCGGGTACAGGGTGGGCACTGAAGCTTTCTTT.